Listed below are T cell receptor beta chains from one sample, sequenced in a study of blood T cell repertoires in COVID-19. Assay used: immunoSEQ multiplex PCR; TCRdb lists only in-frame clones, some missing. The table lists approximately 280,000 clones, about 82% of them singletons. Sequencing was carried out using peripheral blood. These receptor sequences come from a man aged 45 to 65 with active or convalescent COVID-19. Each CDR3 is given with its conserved first and last residue. Each record gives: J gene, clone size, V gene, D gene, CDR3 protein, CDR3 DNA. A D gene is named only where the DNA matches it firmly. Clone size is given for some rows only: seen once, a few or many times, or a class if the clone is expanded.

J: TRBJ2-7; size: .; V: TRBV27; D: TRBD1; CDR3: CASSPIQGVSSYEQYF; DNA: TGTGCCAGCAGTCCCATCCAGGGGGTTAGCTCCTACGAGCAGTACTTC
J: TRBJ1-6; size: .; V: TRBV2; D: TRBD1; CDR3: CASSDDREVGYNSPLHF; DNA: TGTGCCAGCAGTGATGACAGGGAAGTCGGCTATAATTCACCCCTCCACTTT
J: TRBJ2-5; size: .; V: TRBV15; D: .; CDR3: CATSREGHPETQYF; DNA: TGTGCCACCAGCAGAGAAGGACACCCAGAGACCCAGTACTTC
J: TRBJ1-6; size: few; V: TRBV7-8; D: .; CDR3: CASSWADSPLHF; DNA: TGTGCCAGCAGCTGGGCCGATTCACCCCTCCACTTT
J: TRBJ1-4; size: .; V: TRBV27; D: .; CDR3: CASRRRTENWEKLFF; DNA: TGTGCCAGCAGGCGCCGGACTGAAAACTGGGAAAAACTGTTTTTT
J: TRBJ2-5; size: .; V: TRBV5-4; D: .; CDR3: CATSIGSSRETQYF; DNA: TGTGCCACCTCTATTGGATCTAGCAGGGAGACCCAGTACTTC
J: TRBJ2-1; size: .; V: TRBV4-1; D: TRBD2; CDR3: CASGSTGLAYNEQFF; DNA: TGCGCCAGCGGGAGCACGGGACTAGCTTACAATGAGCAGTTCTTC
J: TRBJ2-1; size: once; V: TRBV5-4; D: .; CDR3: CASSLGSGSTYNEQFF; DNA: TGTGCCAGCAGCTTGGGTTCGGGATCGACCTACAATGAGCAGTTCTTC
J: TRBJ1-1; size: .; V: TRBV11-2; D: TRBD1; CDR3: CASSSQGANTEAFF; DNA: TGTGCCAGCAGCTCGCAGGGGGCGAACACTGAAGCTTTCTTT
J: TRBJ2-4; size: .; V: TRBV7-3; D: TRBD2; CDR3: CASQFGLAGLAKNIQYF; DNA: TGTGCCAGCCAATTCGGGCTAGCGGGGCTAGCCAAAAACATTCAGTACTTC
J: TRBJ1-4; size: .; V: TRBV29-1; D: .; CDR3: CSATGNNEKLFF; DNA: TGCAGCGCCACAGGCAATAATGAAAAACTGTTTTTT
J: TRBJ2-2; size: once; V: TRBV4-1; D: .; CDR3: CASSQLGRYNTGELFF; DNA: TGCGCCAGCAGCCAACTGGGGCGGTATAACACCGGGGAGCTGTTTTTT
J: TRBJ1-6; size: .; V: TRBV5-1; D: .; CDR3: CASSTSDSPLHF; DNA: TGCGCCAGCAGCACGTCGGATTCACCCCTCCACTTT
J: TRBJ2-7; size: .; V: TRBV5-1; D: TRBD2; CDR3: CASSLADPPYEQYF; DNA: TGCGCCAGCAGTCTAGCGGATCCTCCCTACGAGCAGTACTTC
J: TRBJ2-1; size: .; V: TRBV18; D: .; CDR3: CASSPPGGNEQFF; DNA: TGTGCCAGCTCACCACCGGGGGGCAATGAGCAGTTCTTC
J: TRBJ2-3; size: once; V: TRBV9; D: .; CDR3: CASSKTVSGTGEADTQYF; DNA: TGTGCCAGCAGCAAGACAGTATCTGGGACGGGAGAGGCAGATACGCAGTATTTT
J: TRBJ2-4; size: .; V: TRBV27; D: .; CDR3: CASSLTALLAKNIQYF; DNA: TGTGCCAGCAGTCTGACAGCACTACTAGCCAAAAACATTCAGTACTTC
J: TRBJ2-2; size: .; V: TRBV4-2; D: .; CDR3: CASSQVEIDTGELFF; DNA: TGTGCCAGCAGCCAAGTCGAGATCGACACCGGGGAGCTGTTTTTT
J: TRBJ2-3; size: .; V: TRBV5-3; D: TRBD2; CDR3: CARSLVAGLTDTQYF; DNA: TGTGCCAGAAGCTTGGTAGCGGGACTCACAGATACGCAGTATTTT
J: TRBJ1-1; size: .; V: TRBV10-3; D: .; CDR3: CAISSTVRLAEAFF; DNA: TGTGCCATCAGTAGCACAGTGCGATTGGCTGAAGCTTTCTTT
J: TRBJ2-7; size: .; V: TRBV5-1; D: TRBD2; CDR3: CASSLGTELAGEQYF; DNA: TGCGCCAGCAGCTTGGGTACCGAACTAGCGGGTGAGCAGTACTTC
J: TRBJ1-6; size: few; V: TRBV4-1; D: .; CDR3: CASSQEQGPLHF; DNA: TGCGCCAGCAGCCAAGAGCAGGGTCCCCTCCACTTT
J: TRBJ2-5; size: few; V: TRBV2; D: TRBD2; CDR3: CASSTSVQETQYF; DNA: TGTGCCAGCAGTACTAGCGTACAAGAGACCCAGTACTTC
J: TRBJ1-4; size: .; V: TRBV2; D: TRBD1; CDR3: CASSARIRVGQTNEKLFF; DNA: TGTGCCAGCAGTGCTCGAATCCGTGTGGGACAGACTAATGAAAAACTGTTTTTT
J: TRBJ2-7; size: .; V: TRBV5-6; D: .; CDR3: CASSLGASYEQYF; DNA: TGTGCCAGCAGCTTGGGGGCCTCCTACGAGCAGTACTTC
J: TRBJ1-6; size: .; V: TRBV25-1; D: .; CDR3: CASNEQGTSPLHF; DNA: TGTGCCAGCAATGAACAGGGTACTTCACCCCTCCACTTT
J: TRBJ2-2; size: .; V: TRBV7-9; D: .; CDR3: CASSSTGNTGELFF; DNA: TGTGCCAGCAGCTCGACAGGGAACACCGGGGAGCTGTTTTTT
J: TRBJ2-3; size: few; V: TRBV28; D: .; CDR3: CASSPAGGGRDTQYF; DNA: TGTGCCAGCAGTCCCGCAGGGGGCGGGAGAGATACGCAGTATTTT
J: TRBJ1-5; size: .; V: TRBV20-1; D: TRBD1; CDR3: CSASVGGGGNQPQHF; DNA: TGCAGTGCTAGTGTAGGGGGCGGTGGCAATCAGCCCCAGCATTTT
J: TRBJ2-1; size: .; V: TRBV2; D: TRBD1; CDR3: CASRPGTGGLGEQFF; DNA: TGTGCCAGCAGACCCGGGACAGGGGGCTTAGGTGAGCAGTTCTTC
J: TRBJ2-1; size: .; V: TRBV4-2; D: TRBD2; CDR3: CASSQVGAGGYNEQFF; DNA: TGTGCCAGCAGCCAAGTAGGGGCGGGAGGCTACAATGAGCAGTTCTTC
J: TRBJ2-7; size: .; V: TRBV5-6; D: TRBD1; CDR3: CASSLEGQGVYEQYF; DNA: TGTGCCAGCAGCTTGGAGGGACAGGGAGTCTACGAGCAGTACTTC
J: TRBJ2-7; size: .; V: TRBV7-5; D: .; CDR3: CVFLAGGPYEQYF; DNA: TGTGTCTTCCTAGCGGGAGGTCCCTACGAGCAGTACTTC
J: TRBJ2-7; size: .; V: TRBV7-2; D: TRBD1; CDR3: CASSLDGQGGAYEQYF; DNA: TGTGCCAGCAGCTTAGACGGACAGGGGGGGGCCTACGAGCAGTACTTC
J: TRBJ1-6; size: .; V: TRBV30; D: TRBD1; CDR3: CAWTDRDPYNSPLHF; DNA: TGTGCCTGGACGGACAGGGACCCCTATAATTCACCCCTCCACTTT
J: TRBJ2-7; size: few; V: TRBV7-9; D: TRBD1; CDR3: CASSDTGGRYEQYF; DNA: TGTGCCAGCAGTGACACAGGGGGCCGGTACGAGCAGTACTTC
J: TRBJ2-7; size: few; V: TRBV14; D: .; CDR3: CASSPNGVTYEQYF; DNA: TGTGCCAGCAGCCCCAACGGGGTTACCTACGAGCAGTACTTC
J: TRBJ1-1; size: .; V: TRBV6-5; D: .; CDR3: CASRQNTEAFF; DNA: TGTGCCAGCAGACAGAACACTGAAGCTTTCTTT
J: TRBJ2-7; size: .; V: TRBV5-4; D: TRBD1; CDR3: CASSPGGTGTSTEQYF; DNA: TGTGCCAGCAGCCCTGGCGGGACAGGGACTTCCACCGAGCAGTACTTC
J: TRBJ2-3; size: once; V: TRBV5-1; D: TRBD2; CDR3: CASQRLAGVDTQYF; DNA: TGCGCCTCCCAGAGGCTAGCGGGAGTAGATACGCAGTATTTT
J: TRBJ2-3; size: few; V: TRBV7-2; D: .; CDR3: CASKDSRADTQYF; DNA: TGTGCCAGCAAAGATAGCCGCGCAGATACGCAGTATTTT
J: TRBJ1-1; size: .; V: TRBV7-6; D: .; CDR3: CASSPSVNTEAFF; DNA: TGTGCCAGCAGCCCCTCGGTTAACACTGAAGCTTTCTTT
J: TRBJ1-3; size: once; V: TRBV28; D: .; CDR3: CASCCGPGGETRF; DNA: TGTGCCAGCTGTTGCGGTCCGGGGGGCGAAACTCGCTTT
J: TRBJ2-5; size: .; V: TRBV4-1; D: TRBD2; CDR3: CASSLEDQGLARLVGETQYF; DNA: TGCGCCAGCAGCCTAGAGGACCAGGGACTAGCGCGATTGGTAGGAGAGACCCAGTACTTC
J: TRBJ2-3; size: .; V: TRBV3-1/TRBV3-2; D: .; CDR3: CASSRDREEGTDTQYF; DNA: TGTGCCAGCAGCCGAGACAGGGAGGAGGGCACAGATACGCAGTATTTT